The clone carrying this TCR beta chain was recorded a few times. This sample is part of a study of T cells in Graves' hyperthyroidism and ophthalmopathy. Researchers took RNA transcripts and amplified the TCR beta CDR3 regions from them. A set of HTBI primers served as the primers for a first-round RT-PCR of the TCR CDR3. TCRdb processed the multiplex PCR reads anew with MiXCR; each CDR3 protein has one entry. The data show around 400,000 distinct CDR3 sequences, around 25% seen once. Fresh peripheral blood, around 9.3 ml, was the source of the PBMCs. V trimming: 5 bases; J trimming: 4 bases; junction bases outside the gene matches: 5. This CDR3 region has 14 residues.

The sequence was obtained from a man aged 50 or older with Graves' hyperthyroidism. The chain carries TRBV12-3 or TRBV12-4 and TRBJ1-5, with TRBD1 matching 7 bases. The sequenced material came from blood. For the CDR3, the DNA is TGTGCCAGCAGTCCCTCGACAGGGAATCAGCCCCAGCATTTT. It yields the protein CASSPSTGNQPQHF.